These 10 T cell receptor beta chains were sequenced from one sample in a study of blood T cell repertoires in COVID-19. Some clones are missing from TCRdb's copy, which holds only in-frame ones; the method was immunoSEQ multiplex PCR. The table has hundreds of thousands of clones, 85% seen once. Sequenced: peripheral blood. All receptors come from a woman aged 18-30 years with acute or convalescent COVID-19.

CDR3 sequence (DNA): TGTGCCAGCAGTTCTGGACTAGCGGGAGTAAGAGAGACCCAGTACTTC. This codes for CASSSGLAGVRETQYF. The rearrangement uses TRBV27 and TRBJ2-5; 13 bases are shared with TRBD2. The CDR3 is made up of 16 amino acids. V shed 4 bases, J shed 4 bases, and the junction held 6 bases outside the gene matches. Germline V gene lookup returns CDR1 MNHEY and CDR2 SMNVEV (reference sequence).

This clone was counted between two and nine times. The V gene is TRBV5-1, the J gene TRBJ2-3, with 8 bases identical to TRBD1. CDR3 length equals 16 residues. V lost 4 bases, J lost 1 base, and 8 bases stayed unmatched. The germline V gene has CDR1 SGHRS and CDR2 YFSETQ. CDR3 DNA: TGCGCCAGCAGCCTTTCCCGGGACAGGCGCACAGATACGCAGTATTTT. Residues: CASSLSRDRRTDTQYF.

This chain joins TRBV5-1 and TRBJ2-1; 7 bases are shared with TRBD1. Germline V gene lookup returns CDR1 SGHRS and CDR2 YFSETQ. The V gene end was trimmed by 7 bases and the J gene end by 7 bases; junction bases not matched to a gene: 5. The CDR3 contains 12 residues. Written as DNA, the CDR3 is TGCGCCAGCCGGGACAGCACTAATGAGCAGTTCTTC. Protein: CASRDSTNEQFF.

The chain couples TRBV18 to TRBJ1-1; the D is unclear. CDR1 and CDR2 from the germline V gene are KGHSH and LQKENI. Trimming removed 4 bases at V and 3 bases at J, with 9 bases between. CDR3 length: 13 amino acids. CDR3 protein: CASSRSQDTEAFF. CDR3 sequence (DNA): TGTGCCAGCTCACGATCTCAGGACACTGAAGCTTTCTTT.

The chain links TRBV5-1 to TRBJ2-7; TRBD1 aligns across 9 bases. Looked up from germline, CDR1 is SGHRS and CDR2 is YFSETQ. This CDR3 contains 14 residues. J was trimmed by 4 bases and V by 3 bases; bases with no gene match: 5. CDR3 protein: CASSSRDREYEQYF. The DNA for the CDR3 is TGCGCCAGCAGCTCCCGGGACAGGGAATACGAGCAGTACTTC.

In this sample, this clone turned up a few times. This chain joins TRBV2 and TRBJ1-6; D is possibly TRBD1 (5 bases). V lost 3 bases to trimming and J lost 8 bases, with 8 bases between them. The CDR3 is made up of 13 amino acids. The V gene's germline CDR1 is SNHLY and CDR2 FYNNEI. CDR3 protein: CASSDFRDSPLHF. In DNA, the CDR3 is TGTGCCAGCAGTGATTTCAGGGATTCACCCCTCCACTTT.

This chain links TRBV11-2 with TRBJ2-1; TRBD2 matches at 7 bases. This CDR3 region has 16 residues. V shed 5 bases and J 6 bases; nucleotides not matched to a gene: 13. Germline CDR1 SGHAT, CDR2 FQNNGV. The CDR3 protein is CASSRYGGGFSNEQFF. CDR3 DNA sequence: TGTGCCAGCAGCCGGTATGGCGGGGGATTTAGCAATGAGCAGTTCTTC.

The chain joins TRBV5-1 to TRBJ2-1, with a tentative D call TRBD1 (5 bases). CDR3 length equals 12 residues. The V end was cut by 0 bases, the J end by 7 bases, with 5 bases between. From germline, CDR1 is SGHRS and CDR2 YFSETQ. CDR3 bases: TGCGCCAGCAGCTTGGAGGGGAATGAGCAGTTCTTC. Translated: CASSLEGNEQFF.

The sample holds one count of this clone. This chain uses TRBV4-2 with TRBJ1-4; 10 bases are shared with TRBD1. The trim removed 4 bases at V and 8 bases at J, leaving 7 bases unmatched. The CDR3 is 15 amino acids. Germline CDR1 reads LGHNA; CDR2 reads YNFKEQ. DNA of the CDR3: TGTGCCAGCAGCCCGACGACAGGGGGCTTAGAAAAACTGTTTTTT. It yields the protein CASSPTTGGLEKLFF.

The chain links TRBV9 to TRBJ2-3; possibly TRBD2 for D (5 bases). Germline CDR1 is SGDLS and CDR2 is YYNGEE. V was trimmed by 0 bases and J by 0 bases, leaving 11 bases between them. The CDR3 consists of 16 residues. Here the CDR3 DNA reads TGTGCCAGCAGCGTAGGAGGGCTCCCTAGCACAGATACGCAGTATTTT. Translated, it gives CASSVGGLPSTDTQYF.